The TCR beta chain described here comes from a study of shared clonotypes between healthy human individuals. Sorted-subset replicate PCRs used 200 ng DNA, 30,000 or so T cell genomes. Profiling relied on immunoSEQ multiplex PCR, and the TCRdb table lists in-frame clones only, not all of them. This table holds 2 million to 2.5 million clones, roughly 95% found once. The CDR3 is 15 amino acids. Per germline, CDR1 ENHRY and CDR2 SYGVKD. With 1 base removed from V and 2 bases from J, the gap between germline ends came to 11 bases. This TCR was recovered from a man aged 18 to 35 in good health. The chain joins TRBV10-3 to TRBJ2-5, with D possibly being TRBD1 (5 bases). Input material: naive CD4+ T cells sorted from blood. The subset here: CD45RA+ positively selected. The CDR3 region is CAISEYVTEQETQYF. Here the CDR3 DNA reads TGTGCCATCAGTGAGTATGTGACAGAGCAAGAGACCCAGTACTTC.